This TCR beta chain was obtained from a study of post-analysis software for immune sequencing data. At the level of the study: Relapsing-remitting, secondary progressive and progressive-relapsing multiple sclerosis were all included among the disease courses.

This clonotype was recorded a few times. Its antigen is undetermined. With 0 bases removed from V and 7 bases from J, the gap between germline ends came to 13 bases. The CDR3 spans 15 residues. Germline values: CDR1 SGHTA, CDR2 FQGNSA. General study findings and limits: The five TRBV segments detected at higher frequency in patients than in controls included TRBV5-6, TRBV5-1 and TRBV20-1.

Unique molecular identifiers had been added to the TCR beta cDNA libraries. Each CDR3 protein is one row after TCRdb ran MiXCR on the PCR reads. The table includes around 150,000 distinct CDR3 sequences, under 40% detected once. This clonotype was obtained from a girl aged 5 to 17 with multiple sclerosis. The material sequenced was blood, taken after autologous hematopoietic stem cell transplantation. The chain uses TRBV7-2 and TRBJ2-4, with D possibly being TRBD2 (6 bases). The CDR3 loop is CASSLAKKTSNIQYF. CDR3 DNA sequence: TGTGCCAGCAGCTTAGCTAAAAAGACTAGTAACATTCAGTACTTC.